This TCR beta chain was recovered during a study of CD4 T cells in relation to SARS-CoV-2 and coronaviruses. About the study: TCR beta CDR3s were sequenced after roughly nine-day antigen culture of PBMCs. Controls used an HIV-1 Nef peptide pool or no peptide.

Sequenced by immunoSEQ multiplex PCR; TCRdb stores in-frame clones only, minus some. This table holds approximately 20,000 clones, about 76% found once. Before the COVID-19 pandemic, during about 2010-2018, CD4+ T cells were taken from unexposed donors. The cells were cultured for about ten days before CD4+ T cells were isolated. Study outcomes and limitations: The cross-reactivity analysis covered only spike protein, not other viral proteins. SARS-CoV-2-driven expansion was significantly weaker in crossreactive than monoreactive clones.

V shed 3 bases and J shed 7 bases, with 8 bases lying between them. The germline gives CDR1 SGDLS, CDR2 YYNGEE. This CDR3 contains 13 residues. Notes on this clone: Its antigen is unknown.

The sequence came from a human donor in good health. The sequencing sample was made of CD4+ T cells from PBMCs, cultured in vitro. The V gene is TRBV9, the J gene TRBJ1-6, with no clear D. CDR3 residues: CASSEGWNSPLHF. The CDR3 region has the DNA TGTGCCAGCAGCGAAGGGTGGAATTCACCCCTCCACTTT.